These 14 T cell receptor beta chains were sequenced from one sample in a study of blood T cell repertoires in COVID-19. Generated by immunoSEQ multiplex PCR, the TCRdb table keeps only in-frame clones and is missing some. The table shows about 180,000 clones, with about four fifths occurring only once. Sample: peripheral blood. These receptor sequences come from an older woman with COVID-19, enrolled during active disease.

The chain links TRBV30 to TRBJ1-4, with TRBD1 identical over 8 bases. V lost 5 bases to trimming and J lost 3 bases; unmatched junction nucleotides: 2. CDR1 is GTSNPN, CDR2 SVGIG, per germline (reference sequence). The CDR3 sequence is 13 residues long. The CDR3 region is CAWGTGPNEKLFF. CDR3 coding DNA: TGTGCCTGGGGGACAGGACCTAATGAAAAACTGTTTTTT. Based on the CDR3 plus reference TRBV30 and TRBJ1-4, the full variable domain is SQTIHQWPATLVQPVGSPLSLECTVEGTSNPNLYWYRQAAGRGLQLLFYSVGIGQISSEVPQNLSASRPQDRQFILSSKKLLLSDSGFYLCAWGTGPNEKLFFGSGTQLSVL.

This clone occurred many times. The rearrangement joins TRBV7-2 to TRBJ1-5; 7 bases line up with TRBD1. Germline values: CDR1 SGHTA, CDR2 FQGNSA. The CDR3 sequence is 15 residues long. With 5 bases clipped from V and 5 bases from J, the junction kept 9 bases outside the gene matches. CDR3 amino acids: CASSEGDRPHQPQHF. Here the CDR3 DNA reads TGTGCCAGCAGCGAAGGGGACAGACCTCATCAGCCCCAGCATTTT.

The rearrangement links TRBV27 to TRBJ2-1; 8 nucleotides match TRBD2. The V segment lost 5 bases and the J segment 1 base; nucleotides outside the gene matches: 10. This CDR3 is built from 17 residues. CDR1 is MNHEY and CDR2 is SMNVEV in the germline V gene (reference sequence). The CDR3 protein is CASSVIAGKRSYNEQFF. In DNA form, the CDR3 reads TGTGCCAGCAGTGTCATAGCGGGGAAAAGATCCTACAATGAGCAGTTCTTC.

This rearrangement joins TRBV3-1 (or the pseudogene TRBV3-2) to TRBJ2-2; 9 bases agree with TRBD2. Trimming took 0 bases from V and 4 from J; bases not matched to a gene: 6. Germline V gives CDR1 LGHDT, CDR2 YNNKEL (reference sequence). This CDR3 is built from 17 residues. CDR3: CASSQERGGVVTGELFF. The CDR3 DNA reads TGTGCCAGCAGCCAAGAGCGGGGGGGCGTTGTCACCGGGGAGCTGTTTTTT.

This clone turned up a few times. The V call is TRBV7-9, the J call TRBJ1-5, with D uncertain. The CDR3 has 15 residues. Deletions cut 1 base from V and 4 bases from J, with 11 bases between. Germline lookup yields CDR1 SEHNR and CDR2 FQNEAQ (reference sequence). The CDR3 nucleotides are TGTGCCAGCAGCTTAGGAGATTCCCGTAATCAGCCCCAGCATTTT. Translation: CASSLGDSRNQPQHF.

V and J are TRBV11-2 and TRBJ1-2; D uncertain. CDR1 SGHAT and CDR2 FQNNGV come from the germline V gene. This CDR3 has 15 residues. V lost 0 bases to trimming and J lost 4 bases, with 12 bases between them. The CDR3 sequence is CASSLDIVGSYGYTF. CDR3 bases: TGTGCCAGCAGCTTAGATATTGTAGGGAGCTATGGCTACACCTTC. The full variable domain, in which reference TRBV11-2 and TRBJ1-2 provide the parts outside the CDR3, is EAGVAQSPRYKIIEKRQSVAFWCNPISGHATLYWYQQILGQGPKLLIQFQNNGVVDDSQLPKDRFSAERLKGVDSTLKIQPAKLEDSAVYLCASSLDIVGSYGYTFGSGTRLTVV.

The CDR3 DNA reads TGTGCCAGCAGTATGACAGGGAAGAACACTGAAGCTTTCTTT. Encoded protein: CASSMTGKNTEAFF. The chain couples TRBV6-5 to TRBJ1-1; 7 positions match TRBD1. CDR3 length: 14 amino acids. The V and J ends lost 5 bases and 1 base, in that order; junction bases with no gene match: 4. The V gene's germline CDR1 is MNHEY and CDR2 SVGAGI.

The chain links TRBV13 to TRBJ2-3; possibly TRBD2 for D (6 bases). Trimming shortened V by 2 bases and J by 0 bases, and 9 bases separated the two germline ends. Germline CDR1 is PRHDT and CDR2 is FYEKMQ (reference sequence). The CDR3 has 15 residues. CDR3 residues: CASSLLGGSTDTQYF. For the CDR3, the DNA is TGTGCCAGCAGCTTACTTGGGGGGAGCACAGATACGCAGTATTTT.

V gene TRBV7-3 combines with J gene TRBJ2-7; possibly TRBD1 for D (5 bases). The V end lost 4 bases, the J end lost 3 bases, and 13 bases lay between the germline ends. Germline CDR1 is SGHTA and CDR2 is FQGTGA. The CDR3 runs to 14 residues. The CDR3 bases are TGTGCCAGCAGCTACGACGACAGTCGCTACGAGCAGTACTTC. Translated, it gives CASSYDDSRYEQYF. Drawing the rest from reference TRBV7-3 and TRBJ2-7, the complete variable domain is GAGVSQTPSNKVTEKGKYVELRCDPISGHTALYWYRQSLGQGPEFLIYFQGTGAADDSGLPNDRFFAVRPEGSVSTLKIQRTERGDSAVYLCASSYDDSRYEQYFGPGTRLTVT.

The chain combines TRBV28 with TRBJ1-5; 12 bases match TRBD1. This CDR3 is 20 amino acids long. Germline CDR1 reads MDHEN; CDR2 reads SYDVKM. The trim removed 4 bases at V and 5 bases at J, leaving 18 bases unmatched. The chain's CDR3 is CASSSSPGQGAGRKDQPQHF. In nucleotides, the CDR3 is TGTGCCAGCAGTTCATCCCCGGGACAGGGGGCAGGGAGGAAGGATCAGCCCCAGCATTTT.

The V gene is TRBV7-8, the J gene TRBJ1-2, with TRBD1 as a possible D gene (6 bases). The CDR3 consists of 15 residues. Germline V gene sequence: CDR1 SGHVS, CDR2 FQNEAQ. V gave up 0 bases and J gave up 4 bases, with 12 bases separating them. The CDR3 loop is CASSLARGGVYGYTF. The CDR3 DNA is TGTGCCAGCAGCTTAGCGCGGGGGGGCGTCTATGGCTACACCTTC. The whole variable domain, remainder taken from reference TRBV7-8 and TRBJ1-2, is GAGVSQSPRYKVAKRGQDVALRCDPISGHVSLFWYQQALGQGPEFLTYFQNEAQLDKSGLPSDRFFAERPEGSVSTLKIQRTQQEDSAVYLCASSLARGGVYGYTFGSGTRLTVV.

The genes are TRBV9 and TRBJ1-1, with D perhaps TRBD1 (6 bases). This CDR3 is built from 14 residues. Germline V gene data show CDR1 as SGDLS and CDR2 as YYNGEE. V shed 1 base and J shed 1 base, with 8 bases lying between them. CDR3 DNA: TGTGCCAGCAGCGTACAGGGGCAGAACACTGAAGCTTTCTTT. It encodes CASSVQGQNTEAFF.

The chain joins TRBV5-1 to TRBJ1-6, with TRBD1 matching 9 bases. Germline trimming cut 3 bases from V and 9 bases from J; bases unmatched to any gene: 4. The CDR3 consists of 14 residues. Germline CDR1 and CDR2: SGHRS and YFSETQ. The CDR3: CASSSGQGGSPLHF. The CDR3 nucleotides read TGCGCCAGCAGCTCGGGACAGGGCGGTTCACCCCTCCACTTT.

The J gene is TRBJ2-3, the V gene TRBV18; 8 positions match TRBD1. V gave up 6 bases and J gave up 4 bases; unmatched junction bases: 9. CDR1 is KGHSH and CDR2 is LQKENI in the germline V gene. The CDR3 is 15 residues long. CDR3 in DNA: TGTGCCAGCTCGATCGGACAGGGTGTTTCAGATACGCAGTATTTT. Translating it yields CASSIGQGVSDTQYF.